Listed here are 17 T cell receptor beta chains from one sample, sequenced in a study of OX40 agonist ivuxolimab in advanced cancers. Libraries were prepared through the immunoSEQ multiplex PCR assay. Held by TCRdb, this immuneACCESS table contains in-frame sequences only and omits some clones. Under half of the omission traces to an unresolved V gene where checked; the cause of the rest is unknown. This sample gives about 60,000 clones in total; about 83% of them show up just once. The ten top clones hold 3% to 3.5% of the sample. The source was CD4+ or CD8+ T cells sorted from blood, collected in a trial of the OX40 agonist ivuxolimab. The receptors derive from an adult with an advanced solid tumor such as melanoma, head and neck, liver or kidney cancer.

This chain uses TRBV6-4 with TRBJ2-1; TRBD2 matches 14 bases. CDR1 is MRHNA, CDR2 SNTAGT, per germline. Unmatched junction bases numbered 0, after V lost 0 bases and J lost 5 bases. The CDR3 has 16 residues. The CDR3: CASSDSGLAGDNEQFF. The CDR3 DNA reads as TGTGCCAGCAGTGACTCGGGACTAGCGGGAGACAATGAGCAGTTCTTC.

V usage is TRBV7-9 and J usage is TRBJ2-1; no clear D. This CDR3 has 12 residues. CDR1 SEHNR and CDR2 FQNEAQ come from the germline V gene (reference sequence). Trimming took off 5 bases at V and 10 bases at J, with 12 bases between the two ends. This chain's CDR3 is CASSRTLGEQFF. Here the CDR3 DNA reads TGTGCCAGCAGCCGCACCCTTGGGGAGCAGTTCTTC. The whole variable domain, remainder taken from reference TRBV7-9 and TRBJ2-1, is DTGVSQNPRHKITKRGQNVTFRCDPISEHNRLYWYRQTLGQGPEFLTYFQNEAQLEKSRLLSDRFSAERPKGSFSTLEIQRTEQGDSAMYLCASSRTLGEQFFGPGTRLTVL.

This clone was recorded a few times. The rearrangement joins TRBV28 to TRBJ2-7, with TRBD1 matching 7 bases. The CDR3 runs to 18 residues. J gave up 3 bases and V 6 bases, and 20 bases lay outside the gene matches. Germline V gene lookup returns CDR1 MDHEN and CDR2 SYDVKM. This chain's CDR3 is CASSHRIYRTGTYYEQYF. In nucleotides, the CDR3 is TGTGCCAGCAGCCATCGTATTTACCGGACAGGTACCTACTACGAGCAGTACTTC.

The rearrangement uses TRBV5-1 and TRBJ1-4; D is unresolved. The V and J ends lost 7 bases and 0 bases respectively, with 10 bases between them. The CDR3 has 14 amino acids. Per the germline V gene, CDR1 is SGHRS and CDR2 is YFSETQ. The chain's CDR3 is CASRSGATNEKLFF. CDR3 nucleotides: TGCGCCAGCCGAAGCGGTGCAACTAATGAAAAACTGTTTTTT.

A note on this clone: Additional DNA sequences in this sample encode the identical CDR3. The chain couples TRBV6-1 to TRBJ1-5; D not resolved. The length of the CDR3 is 15 residues. Germline values: CDR1 MNHNS, CDR2 SASEGT. With 3 bases removed from V and 0 bases from J, the gap between germline ends came to 9 bases. The CDR3 nucleotides are TGTGCCAGCAGTGAGTATCCCTATAGCAATCAGCCCCAGCATTTT. Residues: CASSEYPYSNQPQHF.

This chain joins TRBV18 and TRBJ2-1, with TRBD2 identical over 9 bases. Germline V gene lookup returns CDR1 KGHSH and CDR2 LQKENI. V lost 3 bases, J lost 6 bases, and 9 bases stayed unmatched. The CDR3 has 16 amino acids. CDR3 loop: CASSPALGGRANEQFF. CDR3 nucleotides: TGTGCCAGCTCACCCGCCCTGGGCGGGAGGGCCAATGAGCAGTTCTTC.

The rearrangement joins TRBV9 to TRBJ2-7, with a weak D call TRBD2 (5 bases). CDR1 is SGDLS, CDR2 YYNGEE, per germline. V gave up 3 bases and J gave up 3 bases, with 16 bases separating them. This CDR3 has 15 amino acids. The chain's CDR3 is CASSARSGNYYEQYF. Written as DNA, the CDR3 is TGTGCCAGCAGCGCTCGTTCCGGGAACTACTACGAGCAGTACTTC.

The chain is built from TRBV5-1 and TRBJ1-1; D call uncertain. Per germline, CDR1 SGHRS and CDR2 YFSETQ. The V gene lost 2 bases and the J gene lost 1 base, with 9 bases spanning the gap. The CDR3 has 14 residues. Written as DNA, the CDR3 is TGCGCCAGCAGCTTCGTGGACCCGAACACTGAAGCTTTCTTT. The encoded protein is CASSFVDPNTEAFF.

The chain recombines TRBV2 with TRBJ2-7; 8 nucleotides match TRBD2. This CDR3 has 11 residues. V trimming: 8 bases; J trimming: 6 bases; junction bases outside the gene matches: 3. Germline V gives CDR1 SNHLY, CDR2 FYNNEI. The CDR3 loop reads CASRAGVEQYF. The DNA of the CDR3 is TGTGCCAGCCGAGCGGGAGTCGAGCAGTACTTC. Full variable domain (missing parts from reference TRBV2 and TRBJ2-7): EPEVTQTPSHQVTQMGQEVILRCVPISNHLYFYWYRQILGQKVEFLVSFYNNEISEKSEIFDDQFSVERPDGSNFTLKIRSTKLEDSAMYFCASRAGVEQYFGPGTRLTVT.

The genes are TRBV10-2 and TRBJ2-5; D is uncertain. The DNA end is a closer match to TRBJ2-7, so the J assignment may be wrong. This CDR3 has 13 residues. Germline-derived CDR1 and CDR2 are WSHSY and SAAADI. CDR3 loop: CASSEGSTYEQYF. The CDR3 nucleotides are TGCGCCAGCAGTGAAGGAAGTACCTACGAGCAGTACTTC.

The V call is TRBV7-2, the J call TRBJ1-3; unclear D gene. Germline-derived CDR1 and CDR2 are SGHTA and FQGNSA. Trimming pared 3 bases from V and 7 bases from J, leaving 16 bases between. The CDR3 has 15 amino acids. CDR3 residues: CASSFPAGAVNTIYF. The CDR3 nucleotides read TGTGCCAGCAGCTTTCCCGCGGGTGCGGTGAACACCATATATTTT.

This clone occurred once. The chain combines TRBV28 with TRBJ2-1; 9 bases fit TRBD1. The J segment lost 5 bases and the V segment lost 8 bases, leaving 7 bases of the junction unmatched. The CDR3 runs to 14 residues. Germline CDR1 is MDHEN and CDR2 is SYDVKM. DNA for the CDR3: TGTGCCAGCCAAAATGGACAGGGGCACAATGAGCAGTTCTTC. Translated: CASQNGQGHNEQFF.

J is TRBJ2-1 and V is TRBV6-1; D remains ambiguous. V was cut by 6 bases and J by 4 bases, with 7 bases left in between. This CDR3 has 12 residues. Germline loops: CDR1 MNHNS, CDR2 SASEGT. The CDR3 is CASSPTYNEQFF. The CDR3 DNA sequence: TGTGCCAGCAGCCCTACTTACAATGAGCAGTTCTTC.

There are a few counts of this clone. The chain links TRBV5-1 to TRBJ2-3; the match to TRBD1 covers 11 bases. CDR1 and CDR2 from the germline V gene are SGHRS and YFSETQ. This CDR3 is built from 16 residues. V shed 0 bases and J 7 bases; nucleotides not matched to a gene: 7. CDR3: CASSLDGQGAENTQYF. For the CDR3, the DNA is TGCGCCAGCAGCTTGGATGGACAGGGGGCTGAGAATACGCAGTATTTT.

This chain links TRBV5-1 with TRBJ2-3; D remains ambiguous. The CDR3 is 14 amino acids. Deletions cut 4 bases from V and 2 bases from J, with 11 bases between. Germline V CDR1 and CDR2: SGHRS, YFSETQ. Here the CDR3 DNA reads TGCGCCAGCAGCGCCCAGAGCTACACAGATACGCAGTATTTT. Amino acid sequence: CASSAQSYTDTQYF.

The chain is built from TRBV2 and TRBJ2-7; tentatively, D is TRBD2 (6 bases). CDR3 length equals 15 residues. V lost 2 bases, J lost 0 bases, and 11 bases lay in between. The germline gives CDR1 SNHLY, CDR2 FYNNEI. The CDR3: CASSERWRGSYEQYF. The CDR3 coding sequence is TGTGCCAGCAGTGAAAGGTGGAGGGGCTCCTACGAGCAGTACTTC.

This chain connects TRBV7-7 to TRBJ2-2; possibly TRBD2 for D (7 bases). Germline CDR1 is SSHAT and CDR2 is FNYEAQ (reference sequence). The V and J ends lost 2 bases and 5 bases respectively, with 15 bases between them. The CDR3 contains 16 residues. The CDR3 protein is CASSLNIQGGTGELFF. CDR3 DNA sequence: TGTGCCAGCAGCTTAAACATACAGGGAGGGACCGGGGAGCTGTTTTTT.